The clone carrying this T cell receptor (beta chain) was observed many times. This CDR3 is 14 amino acids long. V shed 4 bases, J shed 7 bases, and the junction held 7 bases outside the gene matches. The V gene's germline CDR1 is SNHLY and CDR2 FYNNEI. Unique molecular identifiers were attached to individual cDNA molecules. Using its own MiXCR run on the 5' RACE reads, TCRdb lists one record per CDR3 protein. The table lists about 48,000 distinct CDR3 sequences, 6.5% to 9.5% of them singletons, with 5.8% in the top ten. The record originates from a study of early T cells in non-severe SARS-CoV-2 infection.

This TCR was recovered from an adult who was a healthcare worker with PCR-confirmed SARS-CoV-2 infection or an uninfected control (not recorded which). The chain links TRBV2 to TRBJ1-5; 7 nucleotides agree with TRBD1. Sequencing input: whole blood. The CDR3 DNA reads as TGTGCCAGCAGTGGACAGGGATCGAGGCAGCCCCAGCATTTT. As protein: CASSGQGSRQPQHF.